The 24 T cell receptor beta chains reported below all come from one sample, sequenced in a study of T cell responses to AZD1222 COVID-19 vaccine. The assay was immunoSEQ multiplex PCR, and TCRdb's table has in-frame clones only and misses some. The sample records some 120,000 clones, about 94% being singletons. The sequencing here drew on peripheral blood, taken on day 0 of AZD1222 vaccination. The receptors shown here come from an adult in good health.

The chain has TRBV5-1 and TRBJ1-6, with D unclear. The length of the CDR3 is 14 residues. The germline V gene has CDR1 SGHRS and CDR2 YFSETQ. The V and J ends lost 2 bases and 5 bases respectively, with 8 bases between them. The CDR3 sequence is CASSFGRDNSPLHF. DNA for the CDR3: TGCGCCAGCAGCTTCGGCAGAGATAATTCACCCCTCCACTTT.

The chain carries TRBV4-1 and TRBJ1-2, with D possibly matching TRBD1 (5 bases). Germline CDR1 reads MGHRA; CDR2 reads YSYEKL. The CDR3 is 15 amino acids. With 3 bases removed from V and 3 bases from J, the gap between germline ends came to 14 bases. CDR3 amino acids: CASSHLIAGDYGYTF. As DNA, the CDR3 is TGCGCCAGCAGCCACCTGATCGCGGGGGACTATGGCTACACCTTC.

The chain carries TRBV25-1 and TRBJ1-2, with a tentative D call TRBD1 (5 bases). V shed 5 bases and J shed 8 bases, with 24 bases lying between them. The CDR3 has 16 amino acids. Germline CDR1 and CDR2: MGHDK and SYGVNS. The DNA of the CDR3 is TGTGCCAGCAGTCCACCCAAGGGGAGCACACGCCGCGGCTACACCTTC. This translates into CASSPPKGSTRRGYTF.

The V call is TRBV10-3, the J call TRBJ2-3; D is tentatively TRBD1 or TRBD2 (5 bases each). The CDR3 runs 14 residues. Germline V gives CDR1 ENHRY, CDR2 SYGVKD. Trimming shortened V by 6 bases and J by 5 bases, and 15 bases separated the two germline ends. As DNA, the CDR3 is TGTGCCATCAGACGGGACCCCGACGTAGATACGCAGTATTTT. Its protein product is CAIRRDPDVDTQYF.

This sequence joins TRBV19 and TRBJ1-1, with TRBD1 matching over 8 bases. The CDR3 contains 13 residues. Trimming removed 2 bases from V and 4 bases from J; junction bases left unmatched: 0. Germline V CDR1 and CDR2: LNHDA, SQIVND (reference sequence). The CDR3 nucleotides are TGTGCCAGTAGTATACAGGGGGCCACTGAAGCTTTCTTT. Protein: CASSIQGATEAFF.

The chain uses TRBV5-1 and TRBJ2-2; D not resolved. With 0 bases removed from V and 5 bases from J, the gap between germline ends came to 8 bases. This CDR3 has 14 residues. CDR1 is SGHRS and CDR2 is YFSETQ in the germline V gene. The CDR3 spells CASSLAWGTGELFF. The CDR3 DNA follows: TGCGCCAGCAGCTTGGCCTGGGGAACCGGGGAGCTGTTTTTT.

The rearrangement links TRBV6-5 to TRBJ1-5; D uncertain. Deletions cut 6 bases from V and 5 bases from J, with 8 bases between. Germline CDR1 MNHEY, CDR2 SVGAGI. The CDR3 is 12 residues long. The CDR3 DNA is TGTGCCAGCAGGGCCACCTATCAGCCCCAGCATTTT. Protein sequence: CASRATYQPQHF.

V and J are TRBV7-8 and TRBJ2-5; TRBD2 matches at 14 bases. Germline assignment: CDR1 SGHVS and CDR2 FQNEAQ. Trimming removed 1 base from V and 4 bases from J; junction bases left unmatched: 5. The CDR3 loop spans 17 amino acids. For the CDR3, the DNA is TGTGCCAGCAGCTTAGTGGGGACTAGCGGGAGTCTAGAGACCCAGTACTTC. This gives the protein CASSLVGTSGSLETQYF.

This clone occurred a few times. The J gene is TRBJ2-2, the V gene TRBV19; 7 bases align to TRBD1. V shed 7 bases and J 6 bases; nucleotides not matched to a gene: 8. In germline, CDR1 is LNHDA, CDR2 SQIVND (reference sequence). The CDR3 has 14 residues. CDR3 coding DNA: TGTGCCAGTACTCACCCGACAGGGTCCGGGGAGCTGTTTTTT. It yields the protein CASTHPTGSGELFF. Supplemented by reference TRBV19 and TRBJ2-2, the full variable domain reads DGGITQSPKYLFRKEGQNVTLSCEQNLNHDAMYWYRQDPGQGLRLIYYSQIVNDFQKGDIAEGYSVSREKKESFPLTVTSAQKNPTAFYLCASTHPTGSGELFFGEGSRLTVL.

The rearrangement joins TRBV12-3 or TRBV12-4 to TRBJ2-1; D unresolved. This CDR3 region has 12 residues. V was clipped by 3 bases and J by 10 bases, with 10 bases between them. The CDR3 sequence: CASSFVSKEQFF. CDR3 bases: TGTGCCAGCAGTTTTGTGTCGAAGGAGCAGTTCTTC.

CDR3 coding DNA: TGTGCCAGCAGCTTGGCAGTGACAGCGAATCAGCCCCAGCATTTT. Its translation is CASSLAVTANQPQHF. This rearrangement joins TRBV5-5 to TRBJ1-5, with D tentatively TRBD1 (5 bases). V dropped 0 bases and J dropped 4 bases, with 11 bases sitting between them. There are 15 residues in the CDR3. The V gene's germline CDR1 is SGHKS and CDR2 YYEKEE (reference sequence).

This chain connects TRBV2 to TRBJ1-4, with D unclear. CDR1 and CDR2 (germline): SNHLY, FYNNEI. The CDR3 length is 12 residues. Trimming cost V 2 bases and J 8 bases, with 6 bases left between them. The DNA for the CDR3 is TGTGCCAGCAGTGAAAACAGAGAAAAACTGTTTTTT. Translated, it gives CASSENREKLFF.

This chain joins TRBV18 and TRBJ1-5; D gene uncertain. V was trimmed by 8 bases and J by 0 bases, leaving 8 bases between them. CDR3 size: 13 residues. Looked up from germline, CDR1 is KGHSH and CDR2 is LQKENI. CDR3 amino acids: CASAEGSNQPQHF. The CDR3 nucleotides are TGTGCCAGCGCAGAGGGTAGCAATCAGCCCCAGCATTTT. The whole variable domain, filled in from reference TRBV18 and TRBJ1-5, reads NAGVMQNPRHLVRRRGQEARLRCSPMKGHSHVYWYRQLPEEGLKFMVYLQKENIIDESGMPKERFSAEFPKEGPSILRIQQVVRGDSAAYFCASAEGSNQPQHFGDGTRLSIL.

The gene calls are TRBV6-1 and TRBJ1-2; no reliable D call. Trimming removed 2 bases from V and 5 bases from J, with 6 bases in between. Germline lookup yields CDR1 MNHNS and CDR2 SASEGT. The CDR3 is 12 residues long. The CDR3 protein is CASSENTYGYTF. As DNA, the CDR3 is TGTGCCAGCAGTGAAAACACTTATGGCTACACCTTC.

The rearrangement joins TRBV20-1 to TRBJ2-5; D gene uncertain. V lost 6 bases to trimming and J lost 4 bases, with 9 bases between them. Looked up from germline, CDR1 is DFQATT and CDR2 is SNEGSKA (reference sequence). The CDR3 spans 11 residues. The CDR3 spells CSAKSVETQYF. The CDR3 DNA reads TGCAGTGCAAAAAGCGTAGAGACCCAGTACTTC.

The chain employs TRBV3-1 (or the pseudogene TRBV3-2) and TRBJ1-2; D possibly corresponds to TRBD1 (5 bases). Trimming pared 4 bases from V and 4 bases from J, leaving 10 bases between. CDR1 LGHDT and CDR2 YNNKEL come from the germline V gene (reference sequence). The CDR3 loop spans 13 amino acids. CDR3 DNA: TGTGCCAGCAGCCGGGGCGCCGGCTATGGCTACACCTTC. Translating gives CASSRGAGYGYTF.

The rearrangement uses TRBV29-1 and TRBJ1-5; D possibly corresponds to TRBD1 (5 bases). Germline V CDR1 and CDR2: SQVTM, ANQGSEA. V was cut by 4 bases and J by 6 bases, with 10 bases left in between. The CDR3 is 12 amino acids. The CDR3 nucleotides read TGCAGCGTTGGTTGGGGGACTCAGCCCCAGCATTTT. Translated: CSVGWGTQPQHF. Combining the CDR3 with reference TRBV29-1 and TRBJ1-5 gives the whole variable domain SAVISQKPSRDICQRGTSLTIQCQVDSQVTMMFWYRQQPGQSLTLIATANQGSEATYESGFVIDKFPISRPNLTFSTLTVSNMSPEDSSIYLCSVGWGTQPQHFGDGTRLSIL.

The chain employs TRBV7-8 and TRBJ2-7; 8 bases are shared with TRBD1. Germline CDR1 reads SGHVS; CDR2 reads FQNEAQ. This CDR3 spans 13 amino acids. Trimming took 5 bases from V and 1 from J; bases not matched to a gene: 1. The DNA for the CDR3 is TGTGCCAGCAGCCGACAGGGGTCCTACGAGCAGTACTTC. Encoded protein: CASSRQGSYEQYF.

This clone is a singleton in its sample. The gene calls are TRBV4-1 and TRBJ1-2; weak D call: TRBD1 (5 bases). Trimming removed 2 bases at V and 0 bases at J, with 22 bases between. Germline loops: CDR1 MGHRA, CDR2 YSYEKL. This CDR3 spans 19 amino acids. The CDR3 DNA is TGCGCCAGCAGCCAACCCCTAAGGAAGGGGCAGGCGACTAACTATGGCTACACCTTC. Amino acid sequence: CASSQPLRKGQATNYGYTF.

DNA of the CDR3: TGTGCCAGCAGCTGGGATTACAGGGACCGCACAGATACGCAGTATTTT. This sequence encodes CASSWDYRDRTDTQYF. The chain uses TRBV7-8 and TRBJ2-3, with D perhaps matching TRBD1 (6 bases). Germline V gene lookup returns CDR1 SGHVS and CDR2 FQNEAQ. V lost 4 bases and J lost 1, with 15 bases in between. The CDR3 has 16 residues.

This rearrangement joins TRBV5-4 to TRBJ1-1, with D maybe TRBD1 (6 bases). The V gene lost 3 bases and the J gene lost 6 bases, with 18 bases spanning the gap. This CDR3 contains 15 residues. Germline CDR1 and CDR2: SGHNT and YYREEE (reference sequence). CDR3 DNA sequence: TGTGCCAGCAGCTGGGAAACAGGGAGATGGGCTGAAGCTTTCTTT. Residues: CASSWETGRWAEAFF.

The chain uses TRBV4-2 and TRBJ2-3; D remains unclear. CDR3 length: 14 amino acids. V lost 0 bases to trimming and J lost 0 bases, with 4 bases between them. Per the germline V gene, CDR1 is LGHNA and CDR2 is YNFKEQ. CDR3 sequence: CASSQEVSTDTQYF. In nucleotides, the CDR3 is TGTGCCAGCAGCCAAGAAGTTAGCACAGATACGCAGTATTTT.

This chain connects TRBV18 to TRBJ1-1; no definite D call. V gave up 2 bases and J gave up 4 bases, with 2 bases separating them. Germline assignment: CDR1 KGHSH and CDR2 LQKENI. CDR3 length: 11 residues. The CDR3: CASSPSTEAFF. The CDR3 DNA reads TGTGCCAGCTCACCAAGCACTGAAGCTTTCTTT.

The chain couples TRBV9 to TRBJ1-3; the match to TRBD1 covers 7 bases. The junction had 7 bases not matched to a gene; V was cut back by 3 bases and J by 1 base. Germline lookup yields CDR1 SGDLS and CDR2 YYNGEE. The CDR3 has 16 amino acids. DNA of the CDR3: TGTGCCAGCAGCGCCGGACAGGTTTCATCTGGAAACACCATATATTTT. Amino acids: CASSAGQVSSGNTIYF.